The 3 T cell receptor beta chains presented below share a single source sample, sequenced in a study of T cells after yellow fever vaccination. From the 5' RACE reads, TCRdb called clonotypes with MiXCR, one entry per CDR3 protein. There are about 320,000 distinct CDR3 sequences in the sample; approximately 4.3% occur only once, and less than 20% lies in the top ten. The sample here was PBMCs, taken 15 days after the yellow fever booster vaccination. The receptors were sampled from a man between 18 and 29 years old who received the YFV17D yellow fever vaccine.

In its sample, this clonotype was seen a few times. The CDR3 spells CASSPQRGGRETQYF. The CDR3 bases are TGCGCCAGCAGCCCTCAGCGGGGGGGCAGGGAGACCCAGTACTTC. V gene TRBV4-3 combines with J gene TRBJ2-5; 10 nucleotides match TRBD2. This CDR3 has 15 amino acids. J gave up 5 bases and V 4 bases, and 7 bases lay outside the gene matches. Germline V gene lookup returns CDR1 LGHNA and CDR2 YSLEER.

The table lists this clonotype with many counts. DNA of the CDR3: TGTGCCAGCAGTTCTGACAGGGTAATCCTGGCGAGCACTGAAGCTTTCTTT. This encodes CASSSDRVILASTEAFF. V usage is TRBV6-5 and J usage is TRBJ1-1, with TRBD1 matching over 7 bases. This CDR3 is built from 17 residues. CDR1 is MNHEY and CDR2 is SVGAGI in the germline V gene. The trim removed 4 bases at V and 4 bases at J, leaving 15 bases unmatched.

The chain has TRBV20-1 and TRBJ1-1; the D is unclear. Germline V gene sequence: CDR1 DFQATT, CDR2 SNEGSKA (reference sequence). Trimming cost V 1 base and J 5 bases, with 11 bases left between them. The CDR3 spans 13 residues. As DNA, the CDR3 is TGCAGTGCTAGAGGCCCAGGACCTACTGAAGCTTTCTTT. As protein: CSARGPGPTEAFF.